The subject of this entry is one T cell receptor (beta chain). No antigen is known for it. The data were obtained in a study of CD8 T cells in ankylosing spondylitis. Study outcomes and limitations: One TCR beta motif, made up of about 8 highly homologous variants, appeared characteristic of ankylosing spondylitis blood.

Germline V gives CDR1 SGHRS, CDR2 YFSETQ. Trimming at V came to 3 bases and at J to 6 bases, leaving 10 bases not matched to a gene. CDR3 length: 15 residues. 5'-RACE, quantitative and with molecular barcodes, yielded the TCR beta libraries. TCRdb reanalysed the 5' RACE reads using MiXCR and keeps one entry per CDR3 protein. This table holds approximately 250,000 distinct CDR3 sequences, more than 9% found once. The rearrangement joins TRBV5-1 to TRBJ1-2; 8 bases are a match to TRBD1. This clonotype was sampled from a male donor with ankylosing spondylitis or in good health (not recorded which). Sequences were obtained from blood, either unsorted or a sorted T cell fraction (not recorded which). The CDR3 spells CASSSIQGERNGYTF. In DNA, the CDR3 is TGCGCCAGCAGCTCGATACAGGGGGAACGTAATGGCTACACCTTC. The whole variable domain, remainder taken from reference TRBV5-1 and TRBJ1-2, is KAGVTQTPRYLIKTRGQQVTLSCSPISGHRSVSWYQQTPGQGLQFLFEYFSETQRNKGNFPGRFSGRQFSNSRSEMNVSTLELGDSALYLCASSSIQGERNGYTFGSGTRLTVV.